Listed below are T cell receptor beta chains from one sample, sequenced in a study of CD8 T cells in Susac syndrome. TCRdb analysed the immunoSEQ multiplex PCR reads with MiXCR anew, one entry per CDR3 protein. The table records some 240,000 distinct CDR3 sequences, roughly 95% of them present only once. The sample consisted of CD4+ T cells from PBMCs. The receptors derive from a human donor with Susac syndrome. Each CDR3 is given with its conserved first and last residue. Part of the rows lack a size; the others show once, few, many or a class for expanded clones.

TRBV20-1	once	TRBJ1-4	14	CSAPIRDAGEKLFF
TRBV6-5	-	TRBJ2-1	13	CASSVPGQGEQFF
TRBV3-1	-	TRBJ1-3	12	CASSLEGPILYF
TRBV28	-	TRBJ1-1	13	CASSLQGKDEAFF
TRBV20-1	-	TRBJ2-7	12	CSAKGETYEQYF
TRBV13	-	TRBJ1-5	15	CASSLRQGFGQPQHF
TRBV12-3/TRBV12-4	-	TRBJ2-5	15	CASSLGRLLQETQYF
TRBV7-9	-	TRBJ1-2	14	CASSTQTGAYGYTF
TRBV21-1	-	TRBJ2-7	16	CASNQTSGRVLYEQYF
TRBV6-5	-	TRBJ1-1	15	CASRRYRGWSTEAFF
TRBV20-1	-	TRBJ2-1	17	CSANPSKRGGIEVEQFF
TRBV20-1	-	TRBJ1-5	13	CSARVDPYQPQHF
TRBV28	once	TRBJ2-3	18	CASSYYQLRKPGTDTQYF
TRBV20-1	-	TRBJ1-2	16	CSARDLTYRMNYGYTF
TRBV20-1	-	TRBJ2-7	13	CSAYDRASYEQYF
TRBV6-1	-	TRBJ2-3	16	CASSRNSGIRTDTQYF
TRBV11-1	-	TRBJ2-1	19	CASSLESTNSGRYYNEQFF
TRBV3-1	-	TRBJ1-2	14	CASSLHGTAYGYTF
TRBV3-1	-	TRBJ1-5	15	CASSPAWGSNQPQHF
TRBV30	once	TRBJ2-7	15	CASQGTSGSKYEQYF
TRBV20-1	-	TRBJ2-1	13	CSARRGGAHEQFF
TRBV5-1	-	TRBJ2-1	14	CASSSARTVNEQFF
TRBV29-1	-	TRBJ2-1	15	CSVDRGQGRIYEQFF
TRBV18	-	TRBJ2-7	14	CASSPPGLSYEQYF
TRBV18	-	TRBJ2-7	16	CASSRGAGTGAYEQYF
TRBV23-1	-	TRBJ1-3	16	CASSFRETGTLNTIYF
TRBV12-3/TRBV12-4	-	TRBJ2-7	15	CASSAQGQTVYEQYF
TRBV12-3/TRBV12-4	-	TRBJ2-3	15	CASSKREMGPDTQYF
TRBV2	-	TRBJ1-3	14	CASSEGYSGNTIYF
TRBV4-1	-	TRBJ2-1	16	CASSTPPLTSPQEQFF
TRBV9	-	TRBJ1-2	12	CASSVVFGGYTF
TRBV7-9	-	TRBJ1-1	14	CASTPSGGNTEAFF